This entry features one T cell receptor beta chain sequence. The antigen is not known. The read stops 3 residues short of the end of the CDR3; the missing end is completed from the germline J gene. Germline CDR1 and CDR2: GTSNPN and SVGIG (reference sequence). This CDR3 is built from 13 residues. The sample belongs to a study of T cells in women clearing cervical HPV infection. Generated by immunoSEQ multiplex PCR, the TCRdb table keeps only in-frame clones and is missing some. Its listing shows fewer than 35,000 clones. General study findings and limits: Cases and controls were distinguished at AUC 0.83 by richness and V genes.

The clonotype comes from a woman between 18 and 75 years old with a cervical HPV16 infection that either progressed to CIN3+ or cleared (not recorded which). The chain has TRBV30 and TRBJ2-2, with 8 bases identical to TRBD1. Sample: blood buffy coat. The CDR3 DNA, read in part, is TGTGCCTTGGACAGGGCTTATAATTCACCG. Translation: CALDRAYNSP. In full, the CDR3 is CALDRAYNSPLFF.